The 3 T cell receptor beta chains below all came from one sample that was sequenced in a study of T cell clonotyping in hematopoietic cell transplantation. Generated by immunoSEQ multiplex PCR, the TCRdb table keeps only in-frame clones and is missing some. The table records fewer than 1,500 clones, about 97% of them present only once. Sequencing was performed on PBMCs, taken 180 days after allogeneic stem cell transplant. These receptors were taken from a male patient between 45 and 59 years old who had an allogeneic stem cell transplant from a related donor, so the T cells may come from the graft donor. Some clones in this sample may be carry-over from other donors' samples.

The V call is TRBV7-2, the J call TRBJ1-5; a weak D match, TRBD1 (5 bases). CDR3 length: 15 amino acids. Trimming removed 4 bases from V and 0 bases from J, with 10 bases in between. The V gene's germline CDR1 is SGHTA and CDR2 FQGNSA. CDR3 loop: CASSSDSDSNQPQHF. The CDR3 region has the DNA TGTGCCAGCAGCTCAGACAGTGATAGCAATCAGCCCCAGCATTTT.

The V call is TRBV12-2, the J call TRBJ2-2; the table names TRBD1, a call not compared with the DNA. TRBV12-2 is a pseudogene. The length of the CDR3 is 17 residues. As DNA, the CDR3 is TGTGCAAGTCGCTTAGAAGTTTGGGGACAGGTAACCGGGGAGCTGTTTTTT. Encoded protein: CASRLEVWGQVTGELFF.

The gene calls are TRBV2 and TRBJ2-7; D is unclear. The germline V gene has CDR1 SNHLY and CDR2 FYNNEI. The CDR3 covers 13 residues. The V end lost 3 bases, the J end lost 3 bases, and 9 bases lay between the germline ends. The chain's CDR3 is CASSELWYYEQYF. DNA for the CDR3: TGTGCCAGCAGTGAGTTGTGGTACTACGAGCAGTACTTC.